This TCR beta chain derives from a study of OX40 agonist ivuxolimab in advanced cancers. Study overall: Ivuxolimab, an antibody acting as an agonist of OX40 (CD134), was used to treat patients.

This CDR3 comprises 12 residues. V was shortened by 5 bases and J by 9 bases, with 11 bases between the two germline ends. Germline CDR1 SGHTA, CDR2 FQGNSA. Clones were sequenced by immunoSEQ multiplex PCR, and TCRdb holds only the in-frame ones, with some missing. This table has about 160,000 clones, 85% to 95% appearing once. This chain uses TRBV7-2 with TRBJ1-5; D is uncertain. This receptor was identified in an adult with an advanced solid tumor such as melanoma, head and neck, liver or kidney cancer. Sequenced material: CD4+ or CD8+ T cells sorted from blood, taken in a trial of the OX40 agonist ivuxolimab. The CDR3: CASSPSDGPQHF. CDR3 nucleotide sequence: TGTGCCAGCAGCCCCAGCGATGGGCCCCAGCATTTT.